These 10 T cell receptor beta chains were sequenced from one sample in a study of T cells after yellow fever vaccination. Each CDR3 protein is one row after TCRdb ran MiXCR on the 5' RACE reads. This table holds 250,000 or so distinct CDR3 sequences, 3.6% found once. Sequenced here: PBMCs, sampled 15 days after the yellow fever booster vaccination. Receptors were obtained from a man aged 18 to 29 who received the YFV17D yellow fever vaccine.

This clonotype has at least ten counts. The chain joins TRBV7-9 to TRBJ2-5, with 8 bases lining up with TRBD2. The length of the CDR3 is 16 residues. Trimming cost V 5 bases and J 5 bases; bases outside gene matches: 13. CDR1 is SEHNR and CDR2 is FQNEAQ in the germline V gene (reference sequence). The CDR3 sequence: CASSPPQAGGGETQYF. For the CDR3, the DNA is TGTGCCAGCAGCCCCCCCCAGGCGGGGGGAGGGGAGACCCAGTACTTC.

This clonotype appeared many times. The chain uses TRBV5-1 and TRBJ2-3; 13 nucleotides match TRBD2. Trimming took 0 bases from V and 6 from J; bases not matched to a gene: 4. In germline, CDR1 is SGHRS, CDR2 YFSETQ. The CDR3 contains 16 residues. The CDR3 spells CASSLATSGGVDTQYF. The CDR3 DNA is TGCGCCAGCAGCTTGGCAACTAGCGGGGGGGTCGATACGCAGTATTTT.

This clonotype was counted ten times or more. The chain joins TRBV5-1 to TRBJ2-5; 9 nucleotides align to TRBD1. V shed 4 bases and J 1 base; nucleotides not matched to a gene: 8. The CDR3 length is 16 residues. The germline V gene has CDR1 SGHRS and CDR2 YFSETQ. CDR3 in amino acids: CASSPGQGSAQETQYF. Here the CDR3 DNA reads TGCGCCAGCAGCCCCGGACAGGGGTCAGCCCAAGAGACCCAGTACTTC. The full variable domain, with the rest looked up from reference TRBV5-1 and TRBJ2-5, is KAGVTQTPRYLIKTRGQQVTLSCSPISGHRSVSWYQQTPGQGLQFLFEYFSETQRNKGNFPGRFSGRQFSNSRSEMNVSTLELGDSALYLCASSPGQGSAQETQYFGPGTRLLVL.

This clonotype was seen repeatedly, ten times or more. The gene calls are TRBV20-1 and TRBJ2-7; D may correspond to TRBD1 or TRBD2 (5 bases each). CDR3 length: 14 amino acids. Germline V gives CDR1 DFQATT, CDR2 SNEGSKA (reference sequence). Deletions cut 3 bases from V and 5 bases from J, with 17 bases between. The CDR3 nucleotides read TGCAGTGCTAGGCCCGGGACCCAGACAAACGAGCAGTACTTC. Protein: CSARPGTQTNEQYF.

At least ten counts were recorded for this clonotype. The rearrangement links TRBV20-1 to TRBJ1-4; the D gene is possibly TRBD1 (5 bases). CDR1 is DFQATT, CDR2 SNEGSKA, per germline (reference sequence). V was cut by 3 bases and J by 5 bases, with 13 bases left in between. This CDR3 has 14 residues. As DNA, the CDR3 is TGCAGTGCTAGGGGACGCAGGCTCAATGAAAAACTGTTTTTT. It encodes CSARGRRLNEKLFF.

At least ten counts were recorded for this clonotype. The genes are TRBV3-1 and TRBJ1-2; TRBD1 matches at 11 bases. V dropped 5 bases and J dropped 3; count of bases not matched to a gene: 5. The CDR3 extends over 15 amino acids. The germline CDR1 and CDR2 sequences are LGHDT and YNNKEL (reference sequence). CDR3 sequence reads: CASSSWTGGDYGYTF. CDR3 nucleotide sequence: TGTGCCAGCAGCTCTTGGACAGGGGGCGACTATGGCTACACCTTC.

Many counts were recorded for this clonotype. One junction end disagrees with the germline gene, perhaps due to a read error. The chain carries TRBV20-1 and TRBJ2-5; TRBD1 might be the D (6 bases). Germline-derived CDR1 and CDR2 are DFQATT and SNEGSKA (reference sequence). The CDR3 length is 19 residues. In nucleotides, the CDR3 is TGCAGTGCAAGAGCAGAGGATAATGAAGGGACACCAAAAACGGAGACCCAGTACTTC. Translation gives CSARAEDNEGTPKTETQYF.

This clonotype was observed at least ten times. This rearrangement joins TRBV24-1 to TRBJ2-1; D possibly corresponds to TRBD1 (6 bases). The CDR3 length is 15 residues. The V end lost 4 bases, the J end lost 0 bases, and 9 bases lay between the germline ends. Germline V gene data show CDR1 as KGHDR and CDR2 as SFDVKD. The CDR3 here is CATSEGQSSYNEQFF. CDR3 coding DNA: TGTGCCACCAGTGAGGGACAAAGCTCCTACAATGAGCAGTTCTTC.

This clonotype was picked up many times. This rearrangement joins TRBV5-5 to TRBJ2-7; D might be TRBD1 (5 bases). The CDR3 length is 14 residues. Trimming shortened V by 5 bases and J by 5 bases, and 17 bases separated the two germline ends. Germline V gene data show CDR1 as SGHKS and CDR2 as YYEKEE (reference sequence). The CDR3 sequence: CASSPPDNPNEQYV. CDR3 in DNA: TGTGCCAGCAGTCCGCCGGACAATCCGAACGAGCAGTACGTC.

The V and J genes are TRBV12-3 or TRBV12-4 and TRBJ2-2; 7 bases match TRBD1. V lost 5 bases and J lost 3; bases outside the gene matches: 9. The CDR3 length is 16 residues. The CDR3 reads CASSGRGNGDTGELFF. The CDR3 nucleotides are TGTGCCAGCAGTGGCAGGGGGAACGGGGACACCGGGGAGCTGTTTTTT.